The T cell receptor beta chain described here comes from a study of blood T cell repertoires in COVID-19. For the study at large: Acute and convalescent COVID-19 samples came from the United States, Italy and Spain. Sources were T cells, B-cell-depleted T cells, or PBMCs; the material itself was cDNA or gDNA.

Original analysis: Cell counts per sample came from amplifying reference gene primers. The assay was immunoSEQ multiplex PCR, and TCRdb's table has in-frame clones only and misses some. V, J and clone size were drawn from that table, and D and trimming were deduced from the DNA. The profile covers about 110,000 clones, with less than 85% appearing a single time and about 4.1% taken by the ten largest. This receptor was obtained from a human donor in a cohort sampled during active or convalescent COVID-19. Sequenced input: peripheral blood.

In DNA, the CDR3 is TGTGCCAGCAGCTCCCCGTGGGACAGGGGTCAGACCCAGTACTTC. Protein sequence: CASSSPWDRGQTQYF. This rearrangement joins TRBV7-9 to TRBJ2-5, with 10 positions matching TRBD1. The V gene's germline CDR1 is SEHNR and CDR2 FQNEAQ (reference sequence). J was trimmed by 6 bases and V by 4 bases; bases with no gene match: 8. The CDR3 covers 15 residues.